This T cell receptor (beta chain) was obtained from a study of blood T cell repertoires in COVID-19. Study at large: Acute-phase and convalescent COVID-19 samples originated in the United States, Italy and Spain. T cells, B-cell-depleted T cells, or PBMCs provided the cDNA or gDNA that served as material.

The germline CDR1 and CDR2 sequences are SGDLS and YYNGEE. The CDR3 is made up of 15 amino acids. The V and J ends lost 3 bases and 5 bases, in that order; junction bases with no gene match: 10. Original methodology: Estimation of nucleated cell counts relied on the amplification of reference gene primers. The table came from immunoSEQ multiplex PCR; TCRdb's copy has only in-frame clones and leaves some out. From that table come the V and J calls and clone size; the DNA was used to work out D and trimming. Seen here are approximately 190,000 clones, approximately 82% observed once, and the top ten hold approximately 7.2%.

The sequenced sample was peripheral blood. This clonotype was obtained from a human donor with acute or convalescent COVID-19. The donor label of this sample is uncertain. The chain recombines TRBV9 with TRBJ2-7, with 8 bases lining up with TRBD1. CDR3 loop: CASSATGEEMNEQYF. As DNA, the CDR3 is TGTGCCAGCAGCGCGACAGGGGAGGAAATGAACGAGCAGTACTTC.